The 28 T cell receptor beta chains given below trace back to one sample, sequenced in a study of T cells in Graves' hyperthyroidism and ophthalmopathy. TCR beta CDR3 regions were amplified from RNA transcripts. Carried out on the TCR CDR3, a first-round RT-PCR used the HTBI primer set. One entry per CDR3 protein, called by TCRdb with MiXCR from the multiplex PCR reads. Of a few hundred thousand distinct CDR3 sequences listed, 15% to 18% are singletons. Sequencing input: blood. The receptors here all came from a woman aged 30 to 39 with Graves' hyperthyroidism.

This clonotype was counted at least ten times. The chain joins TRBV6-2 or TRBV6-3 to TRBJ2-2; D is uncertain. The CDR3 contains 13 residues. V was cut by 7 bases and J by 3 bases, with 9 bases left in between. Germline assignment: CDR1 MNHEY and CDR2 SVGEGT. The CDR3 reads CASKLPHTGELFF. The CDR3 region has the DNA TGTGCCAGCAAACTCCCTCACACCGGGGAGCTGTTTTTT.

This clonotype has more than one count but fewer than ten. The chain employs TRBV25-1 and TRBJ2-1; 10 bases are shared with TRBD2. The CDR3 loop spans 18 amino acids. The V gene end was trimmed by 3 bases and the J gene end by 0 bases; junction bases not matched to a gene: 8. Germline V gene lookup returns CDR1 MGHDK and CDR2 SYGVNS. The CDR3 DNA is TGTGCCAGCAGTGACCCTAGCGGGAGCACGAGCTCCTACAATGAGCAGTTCTTC. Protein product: CASSDPSGSTSSYNEQFF. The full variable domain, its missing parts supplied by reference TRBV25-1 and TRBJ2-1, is EADIYQTPRYLVIGTGKKITLECSQTMGHDKMYWYQQDPGMELHLIHYSYGVNSTEKGDLSSESTVSRIRTEHFPLTLESARPSHTSQYLCASSDPSGSTSSYNEQFFGPGTRLTVL.

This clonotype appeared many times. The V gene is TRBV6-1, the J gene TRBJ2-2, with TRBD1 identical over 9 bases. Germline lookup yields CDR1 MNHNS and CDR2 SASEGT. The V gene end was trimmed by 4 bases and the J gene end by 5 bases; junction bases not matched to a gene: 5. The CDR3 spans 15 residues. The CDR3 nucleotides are TGTGCCAGCAGTGTACAGGGGGCGGGTACCGGGGAGCTGTTTTTT. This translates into CASSVQGAGTGELFF.

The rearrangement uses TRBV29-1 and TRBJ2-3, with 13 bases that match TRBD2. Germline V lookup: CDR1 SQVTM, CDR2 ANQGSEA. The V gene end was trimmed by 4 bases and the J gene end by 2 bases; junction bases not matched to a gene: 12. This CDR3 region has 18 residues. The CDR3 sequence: CSVARLAGGTRFTDTQYF. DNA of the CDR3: TGCAGCGTTGCTAGACTAGCGGGAGGTACACGATTCACAGATACGCAGTATTTT.

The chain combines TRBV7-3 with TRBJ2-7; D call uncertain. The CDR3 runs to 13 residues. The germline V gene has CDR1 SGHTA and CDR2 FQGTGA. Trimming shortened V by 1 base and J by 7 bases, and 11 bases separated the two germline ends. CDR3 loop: CASSLNPLGEQYF. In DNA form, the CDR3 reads TGTGCCAGCAGCTTAAATCCGTTGGGAGAGCAGTACTTC.

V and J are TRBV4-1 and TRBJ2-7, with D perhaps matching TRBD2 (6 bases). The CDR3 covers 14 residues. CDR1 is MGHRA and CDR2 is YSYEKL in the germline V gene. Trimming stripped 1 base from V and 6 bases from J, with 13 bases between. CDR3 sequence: CASSQGGGNPEQYF. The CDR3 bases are TGCGCCAGCAGCCAAGGTGGAGGGAACCCCGAGCAGTACTTC.

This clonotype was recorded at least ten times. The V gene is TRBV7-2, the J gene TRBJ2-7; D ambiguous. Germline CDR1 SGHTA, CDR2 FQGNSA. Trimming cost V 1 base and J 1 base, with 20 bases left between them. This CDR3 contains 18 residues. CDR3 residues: CASSLGVGRRSSSYEQYF. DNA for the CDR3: TGTGCCAGCAGCTTAGGGGTGGGTAGAAGGAGTTCGTCCTACGAGCAGTACTTC.

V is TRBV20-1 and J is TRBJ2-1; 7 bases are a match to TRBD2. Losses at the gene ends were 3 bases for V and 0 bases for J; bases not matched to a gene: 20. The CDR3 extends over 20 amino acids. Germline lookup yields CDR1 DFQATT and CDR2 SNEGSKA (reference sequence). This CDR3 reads CSASSREGRGGPTSYNEQFF. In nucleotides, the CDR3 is TGCAGTGCTAGTTCGAGGGAGGGCCGGGGCGGGCCCACCTCCTACAATGAGCAGTTCTTC.

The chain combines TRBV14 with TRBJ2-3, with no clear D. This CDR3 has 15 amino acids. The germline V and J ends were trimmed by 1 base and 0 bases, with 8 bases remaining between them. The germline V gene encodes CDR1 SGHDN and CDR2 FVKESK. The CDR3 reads CASSQVGFSTDTQYF. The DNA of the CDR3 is TGTGCCAGCAGCCAAGTCGGCTTTAGCACAGATACGCAGTATTTT.

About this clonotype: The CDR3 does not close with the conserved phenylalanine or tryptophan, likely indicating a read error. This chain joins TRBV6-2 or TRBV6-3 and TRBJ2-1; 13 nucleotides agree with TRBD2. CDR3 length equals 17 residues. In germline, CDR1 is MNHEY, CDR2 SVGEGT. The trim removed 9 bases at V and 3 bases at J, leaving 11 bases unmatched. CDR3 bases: TGTGCCAGTACCGGGACTAGCGGGGCTGGCGGCTACAATGAGCAGTTCCTC. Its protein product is CASTGTSGAGGYNEQFL.

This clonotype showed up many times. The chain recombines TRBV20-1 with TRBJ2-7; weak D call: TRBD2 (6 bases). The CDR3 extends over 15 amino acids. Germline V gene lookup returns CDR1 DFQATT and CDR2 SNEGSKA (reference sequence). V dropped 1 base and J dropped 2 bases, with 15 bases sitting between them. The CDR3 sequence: CSARGFSGSPYEQYF. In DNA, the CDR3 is TGCAGTGCTAGAGGTTTTAGCGGATCCCCCTACGAGCAGTACTTC.

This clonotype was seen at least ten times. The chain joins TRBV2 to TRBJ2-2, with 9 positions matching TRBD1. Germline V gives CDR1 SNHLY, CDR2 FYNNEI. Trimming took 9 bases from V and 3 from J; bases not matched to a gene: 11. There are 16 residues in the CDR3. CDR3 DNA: TGTGCCAGTTACAGGGGGCTCACCTGGGACACCGGGGAGCTGTTTTTT. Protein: CASYRGLTWDTGELFF.

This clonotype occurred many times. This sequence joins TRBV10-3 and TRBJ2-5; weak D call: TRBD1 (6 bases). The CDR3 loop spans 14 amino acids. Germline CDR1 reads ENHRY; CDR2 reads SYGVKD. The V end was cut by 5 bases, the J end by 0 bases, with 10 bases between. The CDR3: CAISITGNQETQYF. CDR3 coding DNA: TGTGCCATCAGTATCACAGGGAACCAAGAGACCCAGTACTTC.

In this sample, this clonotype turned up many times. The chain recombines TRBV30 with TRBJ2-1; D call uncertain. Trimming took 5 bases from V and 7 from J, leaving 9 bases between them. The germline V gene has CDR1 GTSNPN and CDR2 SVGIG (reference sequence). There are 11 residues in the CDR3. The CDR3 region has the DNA TGTGCCTGGTGTTCGCTGAATGAGCAGTTCTTC. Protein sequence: CAWCSLNEQFF.

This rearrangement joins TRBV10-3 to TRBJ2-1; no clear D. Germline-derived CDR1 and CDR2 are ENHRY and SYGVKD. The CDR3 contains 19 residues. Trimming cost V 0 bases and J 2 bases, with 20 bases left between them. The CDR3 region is CAISESPPPGWWPYNEQFF. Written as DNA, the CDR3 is TGTGCCATCAGTGAGTCCCCCCCCCCAGGTTGGTGGCCCTACAATGAGCAGTTCTTC.

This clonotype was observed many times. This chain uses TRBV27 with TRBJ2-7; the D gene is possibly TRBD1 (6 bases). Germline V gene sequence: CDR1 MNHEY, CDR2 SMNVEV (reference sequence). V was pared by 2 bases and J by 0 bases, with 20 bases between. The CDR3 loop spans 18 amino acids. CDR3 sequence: CASSLDGTRNPYSYEQYF. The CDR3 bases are TGTGCCAGCAGTTTAGACGGGACAAGAAACCCTTACTCCTACGAGCAGTACTTC.

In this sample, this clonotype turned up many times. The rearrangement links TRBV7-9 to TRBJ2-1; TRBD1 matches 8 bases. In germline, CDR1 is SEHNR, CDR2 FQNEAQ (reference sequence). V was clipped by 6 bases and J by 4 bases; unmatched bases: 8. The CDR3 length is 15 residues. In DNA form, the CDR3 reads TGTGCCAGCAGTTTGCTAGGACAGGGTTACAATGAGCAGTTCTTC. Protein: CASSLLGQGYNEQFF.

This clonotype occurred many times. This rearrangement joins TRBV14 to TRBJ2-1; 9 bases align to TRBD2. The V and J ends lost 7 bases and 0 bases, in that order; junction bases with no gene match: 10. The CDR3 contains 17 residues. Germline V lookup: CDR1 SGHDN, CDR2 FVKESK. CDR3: CASKGGRALDSYNEQFF. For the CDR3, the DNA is TGTGCCAGCAAAGGCGGGAGGGCCCTCGACTCCTACAATGAGCAGTTCTTC.

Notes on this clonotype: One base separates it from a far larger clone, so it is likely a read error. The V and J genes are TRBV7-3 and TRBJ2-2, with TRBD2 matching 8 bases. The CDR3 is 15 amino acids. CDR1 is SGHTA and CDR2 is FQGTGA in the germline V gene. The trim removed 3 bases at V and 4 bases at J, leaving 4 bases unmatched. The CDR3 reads CASSFGLAGTGELFF. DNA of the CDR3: TGTGCCAGCAGCTTTGGGCTAGCGGGCACCGGGGAGCTGTTTTTT.

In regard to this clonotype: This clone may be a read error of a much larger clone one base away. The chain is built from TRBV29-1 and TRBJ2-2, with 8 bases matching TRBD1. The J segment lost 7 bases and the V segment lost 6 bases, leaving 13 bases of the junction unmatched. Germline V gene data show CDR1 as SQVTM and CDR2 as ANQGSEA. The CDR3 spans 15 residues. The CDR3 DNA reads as TGCAGCGTCGTTGGGCAGGGGGCTCGTCACGGGGAGCTGTTTTTT. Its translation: CSVVGQGARHGELFF.

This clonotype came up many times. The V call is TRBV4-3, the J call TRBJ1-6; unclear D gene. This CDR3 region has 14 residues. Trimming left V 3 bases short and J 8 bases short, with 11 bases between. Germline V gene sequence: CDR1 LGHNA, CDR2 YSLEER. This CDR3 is CASSQDEADSPLHF. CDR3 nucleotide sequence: TGCGCCAGCAGCCAGGATGAGGCAGATTCACCCCTCCACTTT.

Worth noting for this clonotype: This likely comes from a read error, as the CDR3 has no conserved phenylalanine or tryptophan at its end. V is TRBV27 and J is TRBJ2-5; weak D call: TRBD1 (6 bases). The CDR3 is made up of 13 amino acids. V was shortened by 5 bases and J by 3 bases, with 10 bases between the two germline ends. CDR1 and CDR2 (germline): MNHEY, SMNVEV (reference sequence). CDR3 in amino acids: CASSPRTEETQYL. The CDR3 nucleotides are TGTGCCAGCAGTCCACGGACAGAAGAGACCCAGTACCTC.

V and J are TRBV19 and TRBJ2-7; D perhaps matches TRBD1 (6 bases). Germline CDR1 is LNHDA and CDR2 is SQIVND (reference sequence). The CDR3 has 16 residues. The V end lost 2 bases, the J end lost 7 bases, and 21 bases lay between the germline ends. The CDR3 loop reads CASSIRSGHSSEEQYF. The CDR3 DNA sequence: TGTGCCAGTAGTATACGATCGGGACACAGCAGCGAGGAGCAGTACTTC.

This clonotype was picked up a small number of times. The CDR3 DNA reads TGCGCCAGCAGCTTGGGGGGACAGGGGGGCCCCCCGGAAAAACTGTTTTTT. This encodes CASSLGGQGGPPEKLFF. This chain connects TRBV5-1 to TRBJ1-4, with TRBD1 matching 11 bases. V dropped 0 bases and J dropped 8; count of bases not matched to a gene: 9. The CDR3 totals 17 residues. Looked up from germline, CDR1 is SGHRS and CDR2 is YFSETQ.

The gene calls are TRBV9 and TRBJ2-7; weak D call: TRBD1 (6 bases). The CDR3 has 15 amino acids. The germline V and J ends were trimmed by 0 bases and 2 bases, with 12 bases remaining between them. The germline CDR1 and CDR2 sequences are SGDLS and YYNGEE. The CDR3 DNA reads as TGTGCCAGCAGCGTAGGGGGGACAAGACCCTACGAGCAGTACTTC. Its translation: CASSVGGTRPYEQYF.

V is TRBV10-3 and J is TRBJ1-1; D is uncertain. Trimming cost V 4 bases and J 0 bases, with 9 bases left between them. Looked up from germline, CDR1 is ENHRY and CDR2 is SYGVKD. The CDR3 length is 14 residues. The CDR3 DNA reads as TGTGCCATCAGTGCTGGTTCTATGAACACTGAAGCTTTCTTT. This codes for CAISAGSMNTEAFF.

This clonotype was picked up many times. The CDR3 protein is CASTGNLGTYDGQYF. The CDR3, as DNA: TGTGCCAGCACCGGGAATCTGGGAACCTACGATGGGCAGTACTTC. V and J are TRBV28 and TRBJ2-7; D is possibly TRBD2 (5 bases). Germline CDR1 MDHEN, CDR2 SYDVKM. Between the trimmed V and J ends, which lost 7 bases and 9 bases, there was a span of 25 bases. CDR3 length: 15 residues. Combining the CDR3 with reference TRBV28 and TRBJ2-7 gives the whole variable domain DVKVTQSSRYLVKRTGEKVFLECVQDMDHENMFWYRQDPGLGLRLIYFSYDVKMKEKGDIPEGYSVSREKKERFSLILESASTNQTSMYLCASTGNLGTYDGQYFGPGTRLTVT.

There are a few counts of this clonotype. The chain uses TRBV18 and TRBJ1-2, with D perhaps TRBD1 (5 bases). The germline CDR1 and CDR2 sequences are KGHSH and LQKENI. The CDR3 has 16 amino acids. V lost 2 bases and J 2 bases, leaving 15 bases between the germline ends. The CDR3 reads CASSPGDSLTNYGYTF. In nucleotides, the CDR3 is TGTGCCAGCTCACCAGGCGACAGCTTAACCAACTATGGCTACACCTTC. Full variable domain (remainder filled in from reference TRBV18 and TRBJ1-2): NAGVMQNPRHLVRRRGQEARLRCSPMKGHSHVYWYRQLPEEGLKFMVYLQKENIIDESGMPKERFSAEFPKEGPSILRIQQVVRGDSAAYFCASSPGDSLTNYGYTFGSGTRLTVV.